These T cell receptor beta chains were read from a single sample in a study of beta chain features in type 1 diabetes. Sequencing used immunoSEQ multiplex PCR; TCRdb keeps in-frame clones, though not all of them. The data hold fewer than 900,000 clones, with roughly 15% observed a single time. Sequenced input: naive CD4+ T cells from blood. All receptors come from a woman in her late teens or twenties in good health. CDR3s include the opening cysteine and the closing phenylalanine or tryptophan. D genes are given only for firm matches. Clone size appears in some rows only: once, few, many, or a class for an expanded clone.

d_gene	v_gene	len	abundance	j_gene	CDR3nt	CDR3aa
.	TRBV5-1	15	few	TRBJ2-6	TGCGCCAGCAGTCAAGGGGGCTCTGGGGCCAACGTCCTGACTTTC	CASSQGGSGANVLTF
.	TRBV29-1	15	.	TRBJ2-7	TGCAGCGCTCAAAGGGGGGGGGCCAGAAGCTACGAGCAGTACTTC	CSAQRGGARSYEQYF
TRBD2	TRBV6-5	15	.	TRBJ2-7	TGTGCCAGCAGTAGAACGCGCGGGAGCTCCTACGAGCAGTACTTC	CASSRTRGSSYEQYF
.	TRBV20-1	10	few	TRBJ2-7	TGCAGTGCTACCCCCTACGAGCAGTACTTC	CSATPYEQYF
.	TRBV28	14	.	TRBJ2-7	TGTGCCAGCAGTTACAGGGTAGGACCCTACGAGCAGTACTTC	CASSYRVGPYEQYF
TRBD2	TRBV28	15	few	TRBJ2-5	TGTGCCAGCAGGACCCTGGGACTAGCGGAAGAGACCCAGTACTTC	CASRTLGLAEETQYF
TRBD2	TRBV27	15	few	TRBJ2-1	TGTGCCAGCAGGCAAGCGGGAGGGTTTAACAATGAGCAGTTCTTC	CASRQAGGFNNEQFF
.	TRBV28	14	many	TRBJ2-7	TGTGCCAGCAGTTTCCCACCTGCAGCCTACGAGCAGTACTTC	CASSFPPAAYEQYF
TRBD2	TRBV4-3	18	.	TRBJ2-3	TGCGCCAGCAGCCAGTCCGTGGCCGGGACTAGCTTCCCAGATACGCAGTATTTT	CASSQSVAGTSFPDTQYF
.	TRBV29-1	15	.	TRBJ2-7	TGCAGCTTCAAGCGAGGACCAGATCCCTCCTACGAGCAGTACTTC	CSFKRGPDPSYEQYF
.	TRBV10-3	12	.	TRBJ2-3	TGTGCCATCAGCGCCAACACAGATACGCAGTATTTT	CAISANTDTQYF
TRBD1	TRBV5-1	13	few	TRBJ2-5	TGCGCCAGCAGCTCGAACAGGGGACAGACCCAGTACTTC	CASSSNRGQTQYF
TRBD2	TRBV2	13	few	TRBJ2-7	TGTGCCAGCAGGACTAGCGGGAGCCCCGAGCAGTACTTC	CASRTSGSPEQYF
.	TRBV7-9	13	.	TRBJ2-5	TGTGCCAGCAGCCGGAGGGCCGCAGAGACCCAGTACTTC	CASSRRAAETQYF
.	TRBV18	17	few	TRBJ2-3	TGTGCCAGCTCACTTCTGGGCTTAAAGACTAGCACAGATACGCAGTATTTT	CASSLLGLKTSTDTQYF
TRBD2	TRBV9	15	few	TRBJ2-7	TGTGCCAGCAGCGTAGAGGGTAGCGGGAGTAACGAGCAGTACTTC	CASSVEGSGSNEQYF
TRBD1	TRBV7-2	16	.	TRBJ2-2	TGTGCCAGCAGCAAAGAACAGGGGCGGAACACCGGGGAGCTGTTTTTT	CASSKEQGRNTGELFF
.	TRBV2	13	.	TRBJ2-5	TGTGCCAGCAGCCCTAGGTCCCCAGAGACCCAGTACTTC	CASSPRSPETQYF
.	TRBV7-9	16	.	TRBJ1-1	TGTGCCAGCAGCTTAGGGGCAGGGCGGACGAACACTGAAGCTTTCTTT	CASSLGAGRTNTEAFF
.	TRBV11-2	16	.	TRBJ2-3	TGTGCCAGCAGCACAACCAGGGCTCCAGGCACAGATACGCAGTATTTT	CASSTTRAPGTDTQYF
.	TRBV15	19	.	TRBJ2-1	TGTGCCACCAGCAGAATTCCGCCGATTAGCGCGACGGACTACAATGAGCAGTTCTTC	CATSRIPPISATDYNEQFF
TRBD2	TRBV4-3	19	.	TRBJ2-1	TGCGCCAGCAGCCAAGGAGGGGGACTAGCGGGAGGGGCCTACAATGAGCAGTTCTTC	CASSQGGGLAGGAYNEQFF
.	TRBV2	15	.	TRBJ2-2	TGTGCCAGCAGTCTACAGGGTGTGGTCACCGGGGAGCTGTTTTTT	CASSLQGVVTGELFF
.	TRBV28	14	few	TRBJ2-5	TGTGCCAGCAGTTTGTCGGGCGTAAGGGAGACCCAGTACTTC	CASSLSGVRETQYF
.	TRBV6-1	14	.	TRBJ1-5	TGTGCCAGCAGCGGTGCCGACCTAGATCAGCCCCAGCATTTT	CASSGADLDQPQHF
.	TRBV18	13	once	TRBJ2-5	TGTGCCAGCTCACGTGGGGTAGCGGAGACCCAGTACTTC	CASSRGVAETQYF
TRBD1	TRBV4-3	15	few	TRBJ1-4	TGCGCCAGCAGTCCAAGAAACAGGGGTCAGGAAAAACTGTTTTTT	CASSPRNRGQEKLFF
TRBD2	TRBV5-4	17	.	TRBJ2-5	TGTGCCAGCAGCGATGTGCCTAGCGGTACTATGGGGGAGACCCAGTACTTC	CASSDVPSGTMGETQYF
TRBD1	TRBV7-9	14	.	TRBJ1-1	TGTGCCAGCAGCCTACAGGGGAGGAACACTGAAGCTTTCTTT	CASSLQGRNTEAFF
.	TRBV5-1	13	few	TRBJ2-5	TGCGCCAGCAGCTTGGGTCTGCCGGAACCCCAGTACTTC	CASSLGLPEPQYF
.	TRBV18	11	few	TRBJ1-1	TGTGCCAGCTCACCAGGCGGTGAAGCTTTCTTT	CASSPGGEAFF
.	TRBV13	15	.	TRBJ1-1	TGTGCCAGCAGCTTAGGAGGCAGTCTGAACACTGAAGCTTTCTTT	CASSLGGSLNTEAFF
.	TRBV27	14	few	TRBJ1-5	TGTGCCAGCAGTTTAAAGACCGGCAATCAGCCCCAGCATTTT	CASSLKTGNQPQHF
TRBD2	TRBV11-3	17	.	TRBJ2-1	TGTGCCAGCAGTCGTGGACTAGCGGGAACCATAGGTCATGAGCAGTTCTTC	CASSRGLAGTIGHEQFF
.	TRBV7-2	15	few	TRBJ2-1	TGTGCCAGCAGCCGTGGGTGGGGCTCCTACAATGAGCAGTTCTTC	CASSRGWGSYNEQFF
.	TRBV10-2	14	.	TRBJ2-3	TGCGCCAGCAATTCCCTTCAGGCCGCGGGTACGCAGTATTTT	CASNSLQAAGTQYF
.	TRBV7-9	16	.	TRBJ1-2	TGTGCCAGCAGCCCCATGGGCAGGGCAGGCGACTATGGCTACACCTTC	CASSPMGRAGDYGYTF
.	TRBV6-5	16	few	TRBJ2-7	TGTGCCAGCAGTTACGCCGGACAGCATGACTTGTACGAGCAGTACTTC	CASSYAGQHDLYEQYF
TRBD1	TRBV27	15	.	TRBJ2-7	TGTGCCAGCAGTGGGGGGACAGGACACACCTACGAGCAGTACTTC	CASSGGTGHTYEQYF
TRBD1	TRBV9	15	.	TRBJ1-1	TGTGCCAGCAGCAAAGAAGGGACAGCGAACACTGAAGCTTTCTTT	CASSKEGTANTEAFF
.	TRBV6-6	12	few	TRBJ2-5	TGTGCCAGCAGTTACCCTCAAGAGACCCAGTACTTC	CASSYPQETQYF
TRBD2	TRBV6-6	16	few	TRBJ2-7	TGTGCCAGCAGTTACTCCATCCGGGACTACTCCTACGAGCAGTACTTC	CASSYSIRDYSYEQYF
.	TRBV7-2	12	.	TRBJ1-5	TGTGCCAGCAGCTTCTTGGGGGGGCCCCAGCATTTT	CASSFLGGPQHF
.	TRBV19	12	few	TRBJ2-2	TGTGCCAGTACGAGGGACACCGGGGAGCTGTTTTTT	CASTRDTGELFF
.	TRBV28	14	.	TRBJ2-3	TGTGCCAGCCAAGATGCGGGGCTCACAGATACGCAGTATTTT	CASQDAGLTDTQYF
TRBD2	TRBV7-3	16	few	TRBJ2-1	TGTGCCAGCAGCCTCGGCGGGACTAGCGGAGACAATGAGCAGTTCTTC	CASSLGGTSGDNEQFF
.	TRBV15	11	few	TRBJ2-7	TGTGCCACCAGCAGAGTCCGCGAGCAGTACTTC	CATSRVREQYF
TRBD1	TRBV29-1	13	.	TRBJ1-1	TGCAGCGCCCACAGGGGGCCCAACACTGAAGCTTTCTTT	CSAHRGPNTEAFF
.	TRBV15	17	.	TRBJ2-3	TGTGCCACCAGCGCGGGCGTCGACAGTCAACAAGCAGATACGCAGTATTTT	CATSAGVDSQQADTQYF
.	TRBV25-1	16	few	TRBJ2-7	TGTGCCAGGGGGTTGGGCAGGAGCGAAGCGGACTACGAGCAGTACTTC	CARGLGRSEADYEQYF